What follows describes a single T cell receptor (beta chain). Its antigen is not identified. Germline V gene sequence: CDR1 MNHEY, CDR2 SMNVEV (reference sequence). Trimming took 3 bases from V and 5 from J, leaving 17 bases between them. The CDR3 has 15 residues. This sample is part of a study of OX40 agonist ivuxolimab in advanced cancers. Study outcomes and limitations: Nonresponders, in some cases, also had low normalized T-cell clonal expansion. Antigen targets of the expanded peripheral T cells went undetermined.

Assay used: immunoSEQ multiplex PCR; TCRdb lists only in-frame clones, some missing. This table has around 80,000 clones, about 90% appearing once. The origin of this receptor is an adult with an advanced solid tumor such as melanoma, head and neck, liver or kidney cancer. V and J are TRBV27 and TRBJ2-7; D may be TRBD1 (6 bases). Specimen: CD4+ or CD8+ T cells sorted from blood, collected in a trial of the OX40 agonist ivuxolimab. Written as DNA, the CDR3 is TGTGCCAGCAGTTTTGGTGTACAGGGAGCGCACGAGCAGTACTTC. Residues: CASSFGVQGAHEQYF.